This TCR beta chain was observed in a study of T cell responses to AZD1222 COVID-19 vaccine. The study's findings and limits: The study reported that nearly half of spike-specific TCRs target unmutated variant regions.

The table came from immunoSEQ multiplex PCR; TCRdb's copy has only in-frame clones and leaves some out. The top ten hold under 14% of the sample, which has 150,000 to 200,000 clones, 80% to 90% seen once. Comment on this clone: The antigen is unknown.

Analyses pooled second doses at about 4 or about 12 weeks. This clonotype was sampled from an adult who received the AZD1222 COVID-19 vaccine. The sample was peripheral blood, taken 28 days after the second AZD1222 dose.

Here the CDR3 DNA reads TGTGCCAGCAGCCTGGGGGCCAGGGGGCGTCTTGGCCGTAACTATGGCTACACCTTC. Translated, it gives CASSLGARGRLGRNYGYTF. The chain carries TRBV6-2 or TRBV6-3 and TRBJ1-2; 8 bases are shared with TRBD1. Per the germline V gene, CDR1 is MNHEY and CDR2 is SVGEGT. J lost 1 base, V lost 6 bases, and 19 bases had no gene match. The CDR3 is 19 residues long.